One TCR beta chain is described in this entry. Its antigen is currently unknown. The data were obtained in a study of cytomegalovirus exposure and HLA in healthy donors. Study as a whole: About 79% of 350 to 400 genotyped donors fell in the Caucasian-associated ancestry cluster.

Primers for the PCR totalled 60 Vbeta and 13 Jbeta. Method: immunoSEQ multiplex PCR; TCRdb's copy keeps in-frame clones and lacks some. Of 200,000 or so clones detected, about four fifths appear once; the ten largest clones hold about 5.6%. Study-level points and caveats: Among the CMV-associated chains, three were confirmed in vitro as specific for CMV antigens. Previously analyzed data showed that most TCR beta V segments were productive at a frequency of about 90% or about 30%.

The V end was cut by 8 bases, the J end by 4 bases, with 11 bases between. The germline V gene has CDR1 LNHNV and CDR2 YYDKDF (reference sequence). There are 12 residues in the CDR3. All donors participated as healthy donors of bone marrow. The chain has TRBV15 and TRBJ1-1, with D uncertain. The sequence was collected from a woman under 40 in good health and CMV-seropositive. Material: PBMCs. CDR3 in amino acids: CATSYQSTEAFF. The CDR3 region has the DNA TGTGCCACCTCCTATCAAAGCACTGAAGCTTTCTTT.